Listed below are T cell receptor beta chains from one sample, sequenced in a study of blood T cell repertoires in COVID-19. Measured with immunoSEQ multiplex PCR; TCRdb has only the in-frame clones, and not every one. The sample lists 150,000 to 200,000 clones, 90% seen once, with roughly 0.6% in the top ten. Sequencing was performed on peripheral blood. These TCRs come from a man in his forties or fifties with acute or convalescent COVID-19. The CDR3 runs from the conserved cysteine through the conserved F or W. The D gene is left open where the match is weak. Only part of the rows carry a size: once, few, many, or a class if the clone is expanded.

>TRBJ2-5|TRBV5-4|NA|NA
TGTGCCAGCAGCCCCAGACGGGGTACTCAAGAGACCCAGTACTTC
CASSPRRGTQETQYF
>TRBJ2-2|TRBV7-3|NA|NA
TGTGCCAGCAGCCCCCGAGTTACCGGGGAGCTGTTTTTT
CASSPRVTGELFF
>TRBJ1-5|TRBV12-3/TRBV12-4|NA|NA
TGTGCCAGCAGCCGTGTGAGCAATCAGCCCCAGCATTTT
CASSRVSNQPQHF
>TRBJ2-3|TRBV3-1/TRBV3-2|NA|NA
TGTGCCAGCAGCCTTGGGGCTGATACGCAGTATTTT
CASSLGADTQYF
>TRBJ2-1|TRBV24-1|NA|TRBD2
TGTGCCACCAGTGACCCGGGACTAGCGTGGAATGAGCAGTTCTTC
CATSDPGLAWNEQFF
>TRBJ1-2|TRBV25-1|NA|TRBD1
TGTGCCAGCAGTGAGAGCCAGGGGGCTTTCGTCTATGGCTACACCTTC
CASSESQGAFVYGYTF
>TRBJ2-3|TRBV27|NA|TRBD2
TGTGCCAGCAGATCAGCGGGAGCGGGAGTGACTACGCAGTATTTT
CASRSAGAGVTTQYF
>TRBJ1-2|TRBV7-8|NA|TRBD1
TGTGCCAGCAGCTTGCCCCTCCGGGACAGCCGTGGCTACACCTTC
CASSLPLRDSRGYTF
>TRBJ2-5|TRBV15|NA|NA
TGTGCCACCAGCAGTACAGGGTTCCAAGAGACCCAGTACTTC
CATSSTGFQETQYF
>TRBJ1-6|TRBV6-6|once|NA
TGTGCCAGCAGTCCCAGGGTTTTTTTTGATTCACCCCTCCACTTT
CASSPRVFFDSPLHF
>TRBJ1-2|TRBV18|NA|TRBD1
TGTGCCAGCTCAACGGACAGGGGGAACTATGGCTACACCTTC
CASSTDRGNYGYTF
>TRBJ1-4|TRBV2|NA|TRBD1
TGTGCCAGCAACATCGAGTCCGGGACAGGGCGAGCTAATGAAAAACTGTTTTTT
CASNIESGTGRANEKLFF
>TRBJ1-1|TRBV9|NA|NA
TGTGCCAGCAGCGTAGTAGGGGAAGGTGAAGCTTTCTTT
CASSVVGEGEAFF
>TRBJ2-2|TRBV5-1|NA|TRBD1
TGCGCCAGCAACCCCGGGCAGGGGGCCGGGGAGCTGTTTTTT
CASNPGQGAGELFF
>TRBJ1-6|TRBV11-2|NA|NA
TGTGCCAGCAGACCAACAGGAAACCGTTCACCCCTCCACTTT
CASRPTGNRSPLHF
>TRBJ2-1|TRBV28|NA|TRBD2
TGTGCCAGCAGTCCCACTAGCGGGGGGGCCTACAATGAGCAGTTCTTC
CASSPTSGGAYNEQFF
>TRBJ1-1|TRBV27|NA|NA
TGTGCCAGCAGTTTATCGTGGAAGGGGGCTGAAGCTTTCTTT
CASSLSWKGAEAFF
>TRBJ2-2|TRBV7-9|NA|NA
TGTGCCAGCAGCCACTTAGATATGGGGGAGCTGTTTTTT
CASSHLDMGELFF
>TRBJ2-1|TRBV28|NA|NA
TGTGCCAGCAGTTTAGGAGTTGTAGGTTCCTACAATGAGCAGTTCTTC
CASSLGVVGSYNEQFF
>TRBJ2-5|TRBV9|few|TRBD1
TGTGCCAGCACCCGGACAGGGCGTTGGTACCAAGAGACCCAGTACTTC
CASTRTGRWYQETQYF
>TRBJ2-7|TRBV2|NA|TRBD1
TGTGCCACCCTAGGGACAGGGGGCTCCTACGAGCAGTACTTC
CATLGTGGSYEQYF
>TRBJ2-3|TRBV11-2|NA|NA
TGTGCCAGCAGCTTAGACATAGCAGAGGGTACGCAGTATTTT
CASSLDIAEGTQYF
>TRBJ2-5|TRBV11-2|NA|TRBD2
TGTGCCAGCAGCCACGGGACTAGCGGGCTAAGGGAGACCCAGTACTTC
CASSHGTSGLRETQYF
>TRBJ1-3|TRBV30|NA|TRBD1
TGTGCCTGGAGTGTCCCACCGTATGGGGACAGGGGGCGATCCTCTGGAAACACCATATATTTT
CAWSVPPYGDRGRSSGNTIYF
>TRBJ2-5|TRBV28|NA|TRBD2
TGTGCCAGCAACGCCCGACGGACTAGCGGAGGGGGGACCCAGTACTTC
CASNARRTSGGGTQYF
>TRBJ2-7|TRBV4-2|few|TRBD1
TGTGCCAGCAGCCTAGCAGGGGGACAAACCTACGAGCAGTACTTC
CASSLAGGQTYEQYF
>TRBJ2-2|TRBV4-1|NA|TRBD1
TGCGCCAGCAGCCAAGATTTAACAGGGGGAACCGGGGAGCTGTTTTTT
CASSQDLTGGTGELFF
>TRBJ2-5|TRBV3-1/TRBV3-2|NA|TRBD1
TGTGCCAGCAGCGGGACAGGGTACGGGGAGACCCAGTACTTC
CASSGTGYGETQYF
>TRBJ2-3|TRBV19|NA|TRBD2
TGTGCCAGTGGCGCTAGCGGGAGCCGGGGCACAGATACGCAGTATTTT
CASGASGSRGTDTQYF
>TRBJ1-2|TRBV29-1|NA|NA
TGCAGCGCCCCAACTGGCTATGGCTACACCTTC
CSAPTGYGYTF
>TRBJ2-1|TRBV3-1/TRBV3-2|NA|TRBD2
TGTGCCAGCAGCCATGGTTTAGCGGGCCGCAATGAGCAGTTCTTC
CASSHGLAGRNEQFF
>TRBJ2-4|TRBV7-2|few|TRBD1
TGTGCCAGCAGCTCTACAGGGGGCTCAGACATTCAGTACTTC
CASSSTGGSDIQYF
>TRBJ2-6|TRBV7-9|NA|NA
TGTGCCAGCAGCTACAAGACAGGCTCGTGGTCTGGGGCCAACGTCCTGACTTTC
CASSYKTGSWSGANVLTF
>TRBJ2-1|TRBV5-4|NA|TRBD1
TGTGCCAGCAGCTCCGGGACAGTATACAATGAGCAGTTCTTC
CASSSGTVYNEQFF
>TRBJ2-2|TRBV7-7|NA|TRBD1
TGTGCTAGCAGCTTAGAAGGGACAGGCTTCACCGGGGAGCTGTTTTTT
CASSLEGTGFTGELFF
>TRBJ1-5|TRBV28|few|TRBD1
TGTGCCACCCGAAACAGGGGGCCCTCCAATCAGCCCCAGCATTTT
CATRNRGPSNQPQHF
>TRBJ2-1|TRBV18|NA|TRBD2
TGTGCCAGCTCACCGGTGCGGGAGTCCAATGAGCAGTTCTTC
CASSPVRESNEQFF
>TRBJ1-5|TRBV5-5|NA|NA
TGTGCCAGCTCGAGCTCTCGCAATCAGCCCCAGCATTTT
CASSSSRNQPQHF
>TRBJ1-3|TRBV27|NA|NA
TGTGCCAGCAAGGACAACTCTGGAAACACCATATATTTT
CASKDNSGNTIYF
>TRBJ2-5|TRBV18|NA|TRBD1
TGTGCCAGCTCACCACCCGGGACAGGGTGGGAGACCCAGTACTTC
CASSPPGTGWETQYF
>TRBJ1-2|TRBV5-1|NA|NA
TGCGCCAGCAGCCAAGACACGTCCTGGGATGGCTACACCTTC
CASSQDTSWDGYTF
>TRBJ2-7|TRBV19|NA|NA
TGTGCCAGTAGCCAATCAGGACAGAGGTGGGTCGAGCAGTACTTC
CASSQSGQRWVEQYF
>TRBJ2-1|TRBV7-2|NA|TRBD2
TGTGCCAGCAGCTTAGGAACTAGCGGGAGGCGGAGCAATGAGCAGTTCTTC
CASSLGTSGRRSNEQFF
>TRBJ2-3|TRBV29-1|NA|NA
TGCAGCGTTGCGACTGTAACTAGCACAGATACGCAGTATTTT
CSVATVTSTDTQYF
>TRBJ2-7|TRBV28|NA|NA
TGTGCCAGCAGTTTATCGGTTCCCTCCGAGCAGTACTTC
CASSLSVPSEQYF
>TRBJ2-7|TRBV19|NA|TRBD2
TGTGCCAGTAGTATAGGGCCGGGACTAGCGGGATCCTACGAGCAGTACTTC
CASSIGPGLAGSYEQYF
>TRBJ2-2|TRBV2|NA|TRBD1
TGTGCCAGCAGGGCAATGCGGGACAGGGGGCGCGGCGGGGAGCTGTTTTTT
CASRAMRDRGRGGELFF
>TRBJ2-3|TRBV15|NA|NA
TGTGCCACCAGCAGAGTCTACCAAGATACGCAGTATTTT
CATSRVYQDTQYF
>TRBJ1-1|TRBV5-1|NA|TRBD1
TGCGCCAGCAGCTTGGCTGGGACAGGGTATACTGAAGCTTTCTTT
CASSLAGTGYTEAFF
>TRBJ2-2|TRBV19|NA|NA
TGTGCCACCGCCTCGGGGTGGGACACCGGGGAGCTGTTTTTT
CATASGWDTGELFF
>TRBJ2-2|TRBV6-6|NA|TRBD2
TGTGCCAGCAGTCCACGGACTAGCGGGGGATCGGGGGAGCTGTTTTTT
CASSPRTSGGSGELFF
>TRBJ1-3|TRBV10-3|NA|NA
TGTGCCATCAGTGATGTACAGGGAGCTGGAAACACCATATATTTT
CAISDVQGAGNTIYF
>TRBJ1-4|TRBV19|once|NA
TGTGCCAGTAGTAGATGGGACACTGAAAAACTGTTTTTT
CASSRWDTEKLFF
>TRBJ1-3|TRBV2|NA|NA
TGTGCCAGCAGTGACGGGGGACCCGGGGACACCATATATTTT
CASSDGGPGDTIYF
>TRBJ2-1|TRBV15|NA|TRBD2
TGTGCCACCAGCAGATACAGACTAGCGGAGTTGATTGACAATGAGCAGTTCTTC
CATSRYRLAELIDNEQFF
>TRBJ1-6|TRBV28|NA|TRBD1
TGTGCCAGCAGTTTGGGACAGGGGGGCGGCAGCCTCAATTCACCCCTCCACTTT
CASSLGQGGGSLNSPLHF
>TRBJ1-5|TRBV5-1|NA|TRBD1
TGCGCCAGCAGCGTCGGGACAGGGGGAAGGGGTCAGCCCCAGCATTTT
CASSVGTGGRGQPQHF
>TRBJ1-4|TRBV5-5|NA|TRBD1
TGTGCCAGCAGCTTGGGACAGGGGGCTGAAAAACTGTTTTTT
CASSLGQGAEKLFF
>TRBJ1-2|TRBV6-5|NA|TRBD1
TGTGCCAGCAGTTACTCCGGACAGGGTTATGGCTACACCTTC
CASSYSGQGYGYTF
>TRBJ2-5|TRBV15|NA|NA
TGTGCCACCAGCAGCGCAACAGGGTTGGAGACCCAGTACTTC
CATSSATGLETQYF